Listed here are 28 T cell receptor beta chains from one sample, sequenced in a study of vaccination and CD4 T cells after COVID-19. Sequencing of cultured CD4+ T cell DNA used the Oncomine TCR Beta short-read assay. TCRdb re-analysed the PCR reads in MiXCR, keeping a single row per CDR3 protein. This sample yields 23,000 or so distinct CDR3 sequences, of which around two fifths are seen a single time; just under 5% belongs to the top ten. For these receptors, no antigen is known. Time point noted: late sampling 161 to 241 days after vaccination in three convalescent patients. Treatment: roughly ten-day PBMC culture with coronavirus spike peptide pools or control peptides (ViraFEST assay). Specimen: CD4+ T cells from blood, cultured in vitro, collected about 7 months after SARS-CoV-2 vaccination. Every receptor here comes from a human donor who had recovered from COVID-19.

The gene calls are TRBV25-1 and TRBJ2-5, with a possible D match to TRBD2 (7 bases). Germline values: CDR1 MGHDK, CDR2 SYGVNS. The CDR3 is 15 amino acids. V was cut by 6 bases and J by 2 bases, with 16 bases left in between. CDR3 DNA sequence: TGTGCCAGCAGCCCCCGGGGGGCTGGGCAAGAGACCCAGTACTTC. It translates to CASSPRGAGQETQYF.

V gene TRBV27 combines with J gene TRBJ1-2; D uncertain. The V gene lost 5 bases and the J gene lost 6 bases, with 13 bases spanning the gap. Germline CDR1 and CDR2: MNHEY and SMNVEV (reference sequence). The CDR3 covers 13 residues. CDR3 region: CASSRRTKDGYTF. In DNA, the CDR3 is TGTGCCAGCAGTAGGCGGACCAAGGATGGCTACACCTTC.

This clonotype showed up just a few times. This rearrangement joins TRBV20-1 to TRBJ2-3; 7 bases agree with TRBD2. Germline CDR1 is DFQATT and CDR2 is SNEGSKA (reference sequence). The CDR3 length is 15 residues. The V and J ends lost 3 bases and 4 bases, in that order; junction bases with no gene match: 10. CDR3 sequence (DNA): TGCAGTGCTAGTCGGGCGGGAGAGATGTCAGATACGCAGTATTTT. It translates to CSASRAGEMSDTQYF.

This chain connects TRBV6-1 to TRBJ2-1; maybe TRBD2 (7 bases). The V gene's germline CDR1 is MNHNS and CDR2 SASEGT. Trimming took off 6 bases at V and 7 bases at J, with 16 bases between the two ends. The CDR3 runs 14 residues. CDR3 in DNA: TGTGCCAGCAGCCGGGGGGCCTTTCGAAATGAGCAGTTCTTC. Encoded protein: CASSRGAFRNEQFF.

Worth noting for this clonotype: The CDR3 does not end in the conserved phenylalanine or tryptophan, so this is likely a read error. The rearrangement links TRBV29-1 to TRBJ1-2, with D unresolved. Trimming removed 4 bases at V and 2 bases at J, with 11 bases between. Germline V gene sequence: CDR1 SQVTM, CDR2 ANQGSEA. CDR3 length: 13 residues. The CDR3: CSVALDRNYGYTL. For the CDR3, the DNA is TGCAGCGTTGCCCTGGATAGGAACTATGGCTACACCCTC.

The chain links TRBV7-2 to TRBJ2-1, with D perhaps matching TRBD1 (5 bases). V dropped 1 base and J dropped 7 bases, with 20 bases sitting between them. Germline V lookup: CDR1 SGHTA, CDR2 FQGNSA. The CDR3 is 17 residues long. The CDR3 DNA sequence: TGTGCCAGCAGCTTAGACGAAAGGAACCAGGGCTGGAATGAGCAGTTCTTC. This encodes CASSLDERNQGWNEQFF.

The rearrangement uses TRBV6-1 and TRBJ2-3, with a tentative D call TRBD1 (6 bases). The CDR3 is made up of 13 amino acids. V was pared by 3 bases and J by 5 bases, with 9 bases between. Per the germline V gene, CDR1 is MNHNS and CDR2 is SASEGT. CDR3 coding DNA: TGTGCCAGCAGTGACGTCAGGGGAGATACGCAGTATTTT. Translating gives CASSDVRGDTQYF.

The rearrangement links TRBV7-2 to TRBJ2-1; no clear D. V was pared by 1 base and J by 0 bases, with 7 bases between. CDR1 and CDR2 from the germline V gene are SGHTA and FQGNSA. The CDR3 is 15 amino acids. The CDR3 reads CASSLGPGSYNEQFF. DNA for the CDR3: TGTGCCAGCAGCTTAGGTCCGGGCTCCTACAATGAGCAGTTCTTC.

This clonotype has just a few counts. The V gene is TRBV6-1, the J gene TRBJ2-3; D is possibly TRBD1 (6 bases). Germline V gene lookup returns CDR1 MNHNS and CDR2 SASEGT. Between the trimmed V and J ends, which lost 5 bases and 4 bases, there was a span of 10 bases. The CDR3 covers 13 residues. This CDR3 is CASSPPGADTQYF. The DNA of the CDR3 is TGTGCCAGCAGTCCCCCAGGGGCAGATACGCAGTATTTT.

The V gene is TRBV7-2, the J gene TRBJ2-1; 14 bases are shared with TRBD2. The CDR3 is made up of 15 amino acids. With V trimmed by 4 bases and J by 10 bases, 6 bases remained unmatched. Per germline, CDR1 SGHTA and CDR2 FQGNSA. The CDR3 here is CASSSAGLAGEEQFF. The CDR3 DNA reads as TGTGCCAGCAGCTCCGCGGGACTAGCGGGAGAAGAGCAGTTCTTC.

The chain combines TRBV27 with TRBJ2-7, with D perhaps matching TRBD2 (6 bases). V lost 2 bases and J lost 5, with 10 bases in between. This CDR3 is 13 amino acids long. Germline loops: CDR1 MNHEY, CDR2 SMNVEV (reference sequence). The DNA for the CDR3 is TGTGCCAGCAGTTTACGGGGGTATCACGAGCAGTACTTC. As protein: CASSLRGYHEQYF.

This rearrangement joins TRBV20-1 to TRBJ2-3; 11 positions agree with TRBD2. The CDR3 extends over 18 amino acids. Germline V CDR1 and CDR2: DFQATT, SNEGSKA (reference sequence). With 1 base clipped from V and 1 base from J, the junction kept 10 bases outside the gene matches. CDR3 DNA sequence: TGCAGTGCTAGAGGAGGGCTAGCGGGGGGAGGGGGCACAGATACGCAGTATTTT. Amino acid sequence: CSARGGLAGGGGTDTQYF.

V is TRBV28 and J is TRBJ2-1; the D gene could be TRBD1 or TRBD2 (6 bases each). V was shortened by 4 bases and J by 8 bases, with 18 bases between the two germline ends. Germline V gene lookup returns CDR1 MDHEN and CDR2 SYDVKM. This CDR3 comprises 15 residues. CDR3 residues: CASSSQLYREDEQFF. The CDR3 coding sequence is TGTGCCAGCAGTTCACAACTCTACAGGGAGGATGAGCAGTTCTTC.

In this sample, this clonotype turned up a few times. The V gene is TRBV28, the J gene TRBJ2-3; TRBD2 matches at 10 bases. V lost 5 bases and J lost 0; bases outside the gene matches: 8. Looked up from germline, CDR1 is MDHEN and CDR2 is SYDVKM. There are 17 residues in the CDR3. The CDR3 here is CASSTLFSGRSTDTQYF. The CDR3, as DNA: TGTGCCAGCAGTACCCTCTTTAGCGGGAGGAGCACAGATACGCAGTATTTT.

The chain is built from TRBV27 and TRBJ2-3; D gene unclear. V dropped 4 bases and J dropped 1 base, with 9 bases sitting between them. Germline values: CDR1 MNHEY, CDR2 SMNVEV (reference sequence). This CDR3 has 14 amino acids. For the CDR3, the DNA is TGTGCCAGCAGTTCCTATCTGGGCACAGATACGCAGTATTTT. Translating it yields CASSSYLGTDTQYF.

This chain connects TRBV20-1 to TRBJ2-3; D not certain. The germline gives CDR1 DFQATT, CDR2 SNEGSKA (reference sequence). V lost 3 bases, J lost 1 base, and 8 bases lay in between. This CDR3 contains 13 residues. The CDR3 is CSARFSGTDTQYF. The CDR3 region has the DNA TGCAGTGCTAGGTTTTCGGGCACAGATACGCAGTATTTT.

This clonotype was seen a few times. The gene calls are TRBV7-2 and TRBJ2-6, with TRBD1 matching over 7 bases. Germline lookup yields CDR1 SGHTA and CDR2 FQGNSA. This CDR3 comprises 15 residues. V was pared by 3 bases and J by 3 bases, with 2 bases of the junction left unmatched. The CDR3 reads CASSFTGVGANVLTF. The CDR3 DNA reads TGTGCCAGCAGCTTCACAGGGGTTGGGGCCAACGTCCTGACTTTC.

This clonotype was picked up one time. This chain uses TRBV7-3 with TRBJ1-5; TRBD1 matches 11 bases. The germline gives CDR1 SGHTA, CDR2 FQGTGA. Unmatched junction bases numbered 7, after V lost 3 bases and J lost 3 bases. The CDR3 totals 17 residues. In DNA form, the CDR3 reads TGTGCCAGCAGCTTCAAGCCGGACAGGGGGCTCAATCAGCCCCAGCATTTT. Translation: CASSFKPDRGLNQPQHF.

This clonotype was counted a few times. The chain links TRBV20-1 to TRBJ2-1; 12 nucleotides match TRBD2. The CDR3 is made up of 18 amino acids. Germline trimming cut 1 base from V and 7 bases from J; bases unmatched to any gene: 14. Germline lookup yields CDR1 DFQATT and CDR2 SNEGSKA (reference sequence). CDR3 nucleotide sequence: TGCAGTGCTAGAGCCACTACTAGCGGGAGGCCTGGTGGGAATGAGCAGTTCTTC. This codes for CSARATTSGRPGGNEQFF.

V and J are TRBV11-2 and TRBJ1-5; D is unresolved. The germline V and J ends were trimmed by 5 bases and 6 bases, with 17 bases remaining between them. Germline values: CDR1 SGHAT, CDR2 FQNNGV. This CDR3 is 15 amino acids long. Here the CDR3 reads CASSPIAGASQPQHF. The DNA for the CDR3 is TGTGCCAGCAGCCCTATAGCTGGAGCAAGTCAGCCCCAGCATTTT.

This clonotype came up a few times. The chain is built from TRBV19 and TRBJ1-6, with D hard to call. Germline assignment: CDR1 LNHDA and CDR2 SQIVND (reference sequence). V lost 5 bases, J lost 6 bases, and 14 bases lay in between. CDR3 length: 15 amino acids. CDR3 sequence reads: CASSRAGEPNSPLHF. CDR3 coding DNA: TGTGCCAGTAGTCGAGCCGGGGAGCCTAATTCACCCCTCCACTTT.

The chain has TRBV7-3 and TRBJ2-2; D is ambiguous. Looked up from germline, CDR1 is SGHTA and CDR2 is FQGTGA. V was clipped by 1 base and J by 4 bases, with 7 bases between them. The CDR3 is 14 residues long. Here the CDR3 DNA reads TGTGCCAGCAGCTTAAGTTCTAGCACCGGGGAGCTGTTTTTT. Translated, it gives CASSLSSSTGELFF.

This clonotype was seen only a few times. The J gene is TRBJ2-1, the V gene TRBV20-1, with D possibly being TRBD2 (5 bases). V was pared by 0 bases and J by 5 bases, with 14 bases between. This CDR3 contains 15 residues. CDR1 and CDR2 from the germline V gene are DFQATT and SNEGSKA (reference sequence). Written as DNA, the CDR3 is TGCAGTGCTAGAGATTTGCGTAGCGCTCACAATGAGCAGTTCTTC. Translating gives CSARDLRSAHNEQFF.

The sample holds a few counts of this clonotype. J is TRBJ1-1 and V is TRBV7-8; the D gene is possibly TRBD1 (6 bases). The CDR3 has 17 residues. V lost 7 bases and J 0 bases, leaving 21 bases between the germline ends. Germline V gene sequence: CDR1 SGHVS, CDR2 FQNEAQ. Written as DNA, the CDR3 is TGTGCCAGCAATCCGCCTCGTACGACAGGTCTGAACACTGAAGCTTTCTTT. It encodes CASNPPRTTGLNTEAFF.

The chain couples TRBV6-2 or TRBV6-3 to TRBJ2-1, with D tentatively TRBD2 (6 bases). Germline V gene lookup returns CDR1 MNHEY and CDR2 SVGEGT. The CDR3 is 17 residues long. V was shortened by 5 bases and J by 6 bases, with 23 bases between the two germline ends. CDR3 residues: CASSRLTGLSPGNEQFF. The CDR3 region has the DNA TGTGCCAGCAGTCGCCTCACGGGACTCTCTCCAGGCAATGAGCAGTTCTTC.

This clonotype has just a few counts. This chain uses TRBV6-1 with TRBJ1-6; D possibly corresponds to TRBD1 (5 bases). The CDR3 is made up of 17 amino acids. V shed 6 bases and J shed 7 bases, with 22 bases lying between them. CDR1 is MNHNS, CDR2 SASEGT, per germline. CDR3 nucleotide sequence: TGTGCCAGCAGCCGGGGCTCCCTGGGGTTGACGAATTCACCCCTCCACTTT. This encodes CASSRGSLGLTNSPLHF.

This sequence joins TRBV6-5 and TRBJ2-1; TRBD1 matches 8 bases. Germline V gene data show CDR1 as MNHEY and CDR2 as SVGAGI. V was pared by 2 bases and J by 7 bases, with 7 bases of the junction left unmatched. The CDR3 is 15 residues long. CDR3 in DNA: TGTGCCAGCAGTTACCAGCAGGGGGCGGTAAATGAGCAGTTCTTC. Amino acid sequence: CASSYQQGAVNEQFF.

V and J are TRBV6-5 and TRBJ2-3; D is unclear. Germline V CDR1 and CDR2: MNHEY, SVGAGI. V lost 2 bases to trimming and J lost 2 bases, with 11 bases between them. CDR3 size: 15 residues. The CDR3 reads CASSYQSKNTDTQYF. The CDR3 DNA follows: TGTGCCAGCAGTTACCAGTCAAAGAACACAGATACGCAGTATTTT.